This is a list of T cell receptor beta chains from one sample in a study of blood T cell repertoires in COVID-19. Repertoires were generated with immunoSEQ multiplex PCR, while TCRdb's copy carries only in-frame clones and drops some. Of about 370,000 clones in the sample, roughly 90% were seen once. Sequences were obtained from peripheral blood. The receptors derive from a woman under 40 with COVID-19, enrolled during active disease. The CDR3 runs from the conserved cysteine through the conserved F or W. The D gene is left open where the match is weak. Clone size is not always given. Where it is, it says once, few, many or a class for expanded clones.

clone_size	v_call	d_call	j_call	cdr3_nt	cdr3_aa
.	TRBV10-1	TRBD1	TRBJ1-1	TGCGCCAGCAGCATGCTGACAGGGGGGGGTGAAGCTTTCTTT	CASSMLTGGGEAFF
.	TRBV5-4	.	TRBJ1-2	TGTGCCAGCAGCTTGCTGAGCGGGGGACCTTCTAACTATGGCTACACCTTC	CASSLLSGGPSNYGYTF
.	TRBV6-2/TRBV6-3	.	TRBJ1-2	TGTGCCAGCAGTTACAATGGGGCCCGCGACTATGGCTACACCTTC	CASSYNGARDYGYTF
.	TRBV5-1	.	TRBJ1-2	TGCGCCAGCAGCGCCCGCCGCGGGGATTTTTATGGCTACACCTTC	CASSARRGDFYGYTF
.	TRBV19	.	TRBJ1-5	TGTGCCAGTAGTAGGGTTGAGGGCAATCAGCCCCAGCATTTT	CASSRVEGNQPQHF
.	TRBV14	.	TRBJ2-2	TGTGCCAGCAGCCGGGGGCCTTCCAACACCGGGGAGCTGTTTTTT	CASSRGPSNTGELFF
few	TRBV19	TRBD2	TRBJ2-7	TGTGCCAGTAGCTTTGGGACTAGCGGGGGTCGAGACGAGCAGTACTTC	CASSFGTSGGRDEQYF
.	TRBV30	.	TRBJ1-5	TGTGCCTGGAGTTCCCCGGGGATTGGGAGTTGGGGGGGCCAGCCCCAGCATTTT	CAWSSPGIGSWGGQPQHF
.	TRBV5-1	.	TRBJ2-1	TGCGCCAGCAGCCCGGCCGGACAGCCCGACTACAATGAGCAGTTCTTC	CASSPAGQPDYNEQFF
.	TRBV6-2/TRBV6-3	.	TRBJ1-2	TGTGCCAGCAGTAGCTACAGGTCAATTTCGGGTTACTATGGCTACACCTTC	CASSSYRSISGYYGYTF
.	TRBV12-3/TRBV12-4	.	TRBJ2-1	TGTGCCAGCAGTTTAGGTGAGAATGAGCAGTTCTTC	CASSLGENEQFF
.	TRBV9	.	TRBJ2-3	TGTGCCAGCAGCGTAGGCGAAGTCATCGATACGCAGTATTTT	CASSVGEVIDTQYF
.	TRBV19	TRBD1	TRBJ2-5	TGTGCCAGTAGCCGGCGGACAGGGTGGGTCCAAGAGACCCAGTACTTC	CASSRRTGWVQETQYF
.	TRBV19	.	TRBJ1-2	TGTGCCAGTAGTACCGGACAGTATTATGGCTACACCTTC	CASSTGQYYGYTF
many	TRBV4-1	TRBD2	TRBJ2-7	TGCGCCAGCAGCCAAGATCACGTAGCGGGGGCTCCGTACGAGCAGTACTTC	CASSQDHVAGAPYEQYF
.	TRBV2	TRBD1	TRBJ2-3	TGTGCCAGCAGTGAAGGATACAGGGGGCGAACAGATACGCAGTATTTT	CASSEGYRGRTDTQYF
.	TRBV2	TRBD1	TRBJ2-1	TGTGCCAGCAGTATCGACAGGGATGTTGGCTCGGAGTTCTTC	CASSIDRDVGSEFF
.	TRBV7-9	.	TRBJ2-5	TGTGCCAGCAGCTCGCCAGGGGGACTCGGGGAAGAGACCCAGTACTTC	CASSSPGGLGEETQYF
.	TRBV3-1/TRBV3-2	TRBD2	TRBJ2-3	TGTGCCAGCAGCCCTGGACTAGCGGGCACAGATACGCAGTATTTT	CASSPGLAGTDTQYF
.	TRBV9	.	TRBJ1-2	TGTGCCAGCAGCGTAAGCCCTCAGGGCGGGGATGGCTACACCTTC	CASSVSPQGGDGYTF
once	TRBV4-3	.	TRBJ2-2	TGCGCCAGCAGCGACGTAACTAGTAACGGGGAGCTGTTTTTT	CASSDVTSNGELFF
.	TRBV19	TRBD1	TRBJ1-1	TGTGCCAGTAGTGCTAAGACAGGGAGCCCTAACACTGAAGCTTTCTTT	CASSAKTGSPNTEAFF
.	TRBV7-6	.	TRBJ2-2	TGTGCCAGCAGCCCGGCTCGTGGAGACACCGGGGAGCTGTTTTTT	CASSPARGDTGELFF
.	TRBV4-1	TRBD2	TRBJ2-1	TGCGCCAGCAGCCAAGAATCCCTGACTAGCGGTCGATTATACAATGAGCAGTTCTTC	CASSQESLTSGRLYNEQFF
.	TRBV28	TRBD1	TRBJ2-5	TGTGCCAGCAGTCTCGTCGCGAGGGGGCGAGAGACCCAGTACTTC	CASSLVARGRETQYF
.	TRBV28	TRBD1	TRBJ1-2	TGTGCCAGCGGGGGACAGGGGCGAGTGGCTGGAGGCTACACCTTC	CASGGQGRVAGGYTF
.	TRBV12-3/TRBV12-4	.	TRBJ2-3	TGTGCCAGCAGGGTAGCGGACACAGATACGCAGTATTTT	CASRVADTDTQYF
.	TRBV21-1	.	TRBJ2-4	TGTGCCAGCAGCAAAGTAAGGCTACAGATAGCCAAAAACATTCAGTACTTC	CASSKVRLQIAKNIQYF
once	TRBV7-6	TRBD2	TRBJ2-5	TGTGCCAGCAGCTTAGCCGGGGGGGGAAAGACCCAGTACTTC	CASSLAGGGKTQYF
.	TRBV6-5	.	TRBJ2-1	TGTGCCAGCAGTCGTGGGAGCGGGCTTGACAATGAGCAGTTCTTC	CASSRGSGLDNEQFF
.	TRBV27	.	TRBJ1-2	TGTGCCAGCAGTTTATCTGAAGGGAGTCAGAGGCGCTATGGCTACACCTTC	CASSLSEGSQRRYGYTF
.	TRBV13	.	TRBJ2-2	TGTGCCAGCCGCCGAAGCGGGAACACCGGGGAGCTGTTTTTT	CASRRSGNTGELFF
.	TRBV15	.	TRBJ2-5	TGTGCCACCAGCAGAGATCTGGCCGTACAAGAGACCCAGTACTTC	CATSRDLAVQETQYF
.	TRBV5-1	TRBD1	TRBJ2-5	TGCGCCAGCAGCTGGAGACAGGGGATCCAAGAGACCCAGTACTTC	CASSWRQGIQETQYF
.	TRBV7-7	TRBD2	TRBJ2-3	TGTGCTAGCAGCTTAGGATTGGGACTAGCGGACACAGATACGCAGTATTTT	CASSLGLGLADTDTQYF
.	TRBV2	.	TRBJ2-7	TGTGCCAGCAGTGGGCAGGGCGGCTACGAGCAGTACTTC	CASSGQGGYEQYF